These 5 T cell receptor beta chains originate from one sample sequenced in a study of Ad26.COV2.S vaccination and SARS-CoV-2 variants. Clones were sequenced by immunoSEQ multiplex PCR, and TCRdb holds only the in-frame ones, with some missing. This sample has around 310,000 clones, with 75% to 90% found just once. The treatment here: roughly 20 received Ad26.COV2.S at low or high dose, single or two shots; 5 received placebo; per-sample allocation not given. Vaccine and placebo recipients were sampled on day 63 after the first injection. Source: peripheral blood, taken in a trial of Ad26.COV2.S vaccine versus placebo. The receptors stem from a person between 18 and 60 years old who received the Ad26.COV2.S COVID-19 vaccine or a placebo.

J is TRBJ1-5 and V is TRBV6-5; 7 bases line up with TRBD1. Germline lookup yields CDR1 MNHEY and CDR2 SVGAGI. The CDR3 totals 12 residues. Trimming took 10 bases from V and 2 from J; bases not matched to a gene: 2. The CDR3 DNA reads TGTGCCACAGGGACAGGCAATCAGCCCCAGCATTTT. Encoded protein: CATGTGNQPQHF.

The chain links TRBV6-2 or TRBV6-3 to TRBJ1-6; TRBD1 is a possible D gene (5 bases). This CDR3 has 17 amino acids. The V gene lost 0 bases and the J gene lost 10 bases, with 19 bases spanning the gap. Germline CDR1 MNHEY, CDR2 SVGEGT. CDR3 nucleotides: TGTGCCAGCAGTTACTCCGAGGGGAGGGTAGTGGACTCACCCCTCCACTTT. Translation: CASSYSEGRVVDSPLHF.

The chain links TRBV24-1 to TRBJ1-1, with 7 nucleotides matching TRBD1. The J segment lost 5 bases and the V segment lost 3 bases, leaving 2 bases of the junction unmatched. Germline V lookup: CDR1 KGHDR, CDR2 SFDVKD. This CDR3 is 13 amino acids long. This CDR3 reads CATSDHRGTEAFF. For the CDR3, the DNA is TGTGCCACCAGTGATCACAGGGGTACTGAAGCTTTCTTT.

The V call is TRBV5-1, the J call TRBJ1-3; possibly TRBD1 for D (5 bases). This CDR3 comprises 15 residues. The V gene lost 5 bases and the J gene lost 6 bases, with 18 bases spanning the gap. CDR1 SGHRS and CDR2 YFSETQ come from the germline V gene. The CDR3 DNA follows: TGCGCCAGCAGAGGGGACCGCTTATCGGAAAACACCATATATTTT. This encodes CASRGDRLSENTIYF.

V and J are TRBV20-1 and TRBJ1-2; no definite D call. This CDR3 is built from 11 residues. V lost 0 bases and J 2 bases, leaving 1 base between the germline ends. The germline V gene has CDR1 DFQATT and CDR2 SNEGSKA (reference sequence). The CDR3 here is CSARENYGYTF. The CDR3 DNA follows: TGCAGTGCTAGAGAGAACTATGGCTACACCTTC.